Below, 6 T cell receptor beta chains from the same sample are listed, as sequenced in a study of blood T cell repertoires in COVID-19. TCRdb's table, derived via immunoSEQ multiplex PCR, lists solely in-frame clones and lacks some. Seen here are about 380,000 clones, roughly 86% observed once, and the top ten hold 1% to 1.5%. The sample was PBMCs or T cells enriched from blood (not recorded which). The source of these receptors is a man aged 25-45 years who had recovered from COVID-19.

The gene calls are TRBV25-1 and TRBJ1-1, with 7 bases aligning to TRBD1. The CDR3 contains 14 residues. The germline CDR1 and CDR2 sequences are MGHDK and SYGVNS. V shed 3 bases, J shed 7 bases, and the junction held 8 bases outside the gene matches. CDR3 nucleotides: TGTGCCAGCAGTGATTGGGACAGACCCAGTGAAGCTTTCTTT. Translated, it gives CASSDWDRPSEAFF.

In DNA, the CDR3 is TGTGCCAGCAGCCCTATTACCGGACTAGCGCCGTTCTTCACCGGGGAGCTGTTTTTT. Translation: CASSPITGLAPFFTGELFF. The chain is built from TRBV7-9 and TRBJ2-2; the match to TRBD2 covers 9 bases. Trimming at V came to 5 bases and at J to 4 bases, leaving 17 bases not matched to a gene. There are 19 residues in the CDR3. Germline V gene sequence: CDR1 SEHNR, CDR2 FQNEAQ (reference sequence).

V and J are TRBV19 and TRBJ1-2; tentative D call: TRBD1 (5 bases). Trimming took 10 bases from V and 4 from J, leaving 10 bases between them. This CDR3 has 11 residues. Germline assignment: CDR1 LNHDA and CDR2 SQIVND (reference sequence). The CDR3: CATWGVYGYTF. The CDR3 DNA reads as TGTGCCACGTGGGGCGTCTATGGCTACACCTTC. The variable domain in full, completed from reference TRBV19 and TRBJ1-2, reads DGGITQSPKYLFRKEGQNVTLSCEQNLNHDAMYWYRQDPGQGLRLIYYSQIVNDFQKGDIAEGYSVSREKKESFPLTVTSAQKNPTAFYLCATWGVYGYTFGSGTRLTVV.

The chain recombines TRBV10-1 with TRBJ2-3; D gene unclear. Germline assignment: CDR1 WNHNN and CDR2 SYGVQD (reference sequence). The CDR3 sequence is 13 residues long. V was pared by 2 bases and J by 4 bases, with 7 bases between. CDR3 sequence reads: CASSEQAADTQYF. The CDR3 coding sequence is TGCGCCAGCAGTGAGCAGGCCGCAGATACGCAGTATTTT.

The chain combines TRBV7-9 with TRBJ1-2; possible D gene TRBD1, 5 bases. Germline CDR1 reads SEHNR; CDR2 reads FQNEAQ (reference sequence). CDR3 size: 13 residues. With 1 base removed from V and 4 bases from J, the gap between germline ends came to 7 bases. CDR3 nucleotides: TGTGCCAGCAGCTTAGGGACAATCTATGGCTACACCTTC. As protein: CASSLGTIYGYTF.

This clone appeared a single time. The CDR3 region has the DNA TGCGCCAGCAGCCTAGACGCGACAGGAACTGGAAACACCATATATTTT. Translated, it gives CASSLDATGTGNTIYF. V and J are TRBV5-1 and TRBJ1-3, with D possibly being TRBD1 (6 bases). V lost 4 bases to trimming and J lost 2 bases, with 16 bases between them. The CDR3 has 16 residues. CDR1 is SGHRS and CDR2 is YFSETQ in the germline V gene.